Below are 9 T cell receptor beta chains sequenced from a single sample in a study of T cell changes during pregnancy in multiple sclerosis. Repertoires were generated with immunoSEQ multiplex PCR, while TCRdb's copy carries only in-frame clones and drops some. The data contain 57,000 or so clones, approximately 90% of them singletons. Here the sequenced sample was peripheral blood, taken in the second trimester of pregnancy. These receptor sequences come from a female donor with multiple sclerosis, enrolled in a pregnancy study.

The V gene is TRBV7-2, the J gene TRBJ1-2; TRBD1 is a possible D gene (6 bases). The CDR3 loop spans 15 amino acids. The germline V and J ends were trimmed by 3 bases and 2 bases, with 13 bases remaining between them. Germline CDR1 reads SGHTA; CDR2 reads FQGNSA. The CDR3 DNA reads as TGTGCCAGCAGCTTCCGGGGGGCACGCAACTATGGCTACACCTTC. Translating gives CASSFRGARNYGYTF. Filled out from reference TRBV7-2 and TRBJ1-2, the complete variable domain reads GAGVSQSPSNKVTEKGKDVELRCDPISGHTALYWYRQSLGQGLEFLIYFQGNSAPDKSGLPSDRFSAERTGGSVSTLTIQRTQQEDSAVYLCASSFRGARNYGYTFGSGTRLTVV.

This clone was seen a single time. J is TRBJ2-1 and V is TRBV4-3; maybe TRBD2 (5 bases). Trimming cost V 0 bases and J 5 bases, with 8 bases left between them. CDR1 is LGHNA, CDR2 YSLEER, per germline. The CDR3 totals 14 residues. CDR3 DNA sequence: TGCGCCAGCAGCCAAGAACCCGGGAACAATGAGCAGTTCTTC. Translating gives CASSQEPGNNEQFF.

The chain uses TRBV6-5 and TRBJ2-3, with 14 bases matching TRBD2. Germline loops: CDR1 MNHEY, CDR2 SVGAGI. J gave up 3 bases and V 6 bases, and 2 bases lay outside the gene matches. The CDR3 consists of 15 residues. The CDR3 sequence: CASSRLAGGTDTQYF. Here the CDR3 DNA reads TGTGCCAGCAGCCGACTAGCGGGGGGGACAGATACGCAGTATTTT.

The chain uses TRBV19 and TRBJ1-5, with D uncertain. This CDR3 is 14 amino acids long. Trimming took 6 bases from V and 6 from J, leaving 15 bases between them. Per germline, CDR1 LNHDA and CDR2 SQIVND (reference sequence). The chain's CDR3 is CASSEGYIGQPQHF. Written as DNA, the CDR3 is TGTGCCAGTAGCGAGGGTTATATCGGTCAGCCCCAGCATTTT.

In this sample, this clone turned up a few times. The V and J genes are TRBV11-3 and TRBJ2-7; maybe TRBD2 (5 bases). The CDR3 runs 14 residues. Germline CDR1 reads SGHNT; CDR2 reads YENEEA. Trimming shortened V by 2 bases and J by 5 bases, and 13 bases separated the two germline ends. The CDR3 nucleotides are TGTGCCAGCAGCTTAAACCTAGCAGCCGACGAGCAGTACTTC. This sequence encodes CASSLNLAADEQYF.

CDR3 amino acids: CAISEMSVSETQYF. The CDR3 region has the DNA TGTGCCATCAGTGAGATGTCGGTTTCGGAGACCCAGTACTTC. The chain carries TRBV10-3 and TRBJ2-5; D gene uncertain. This CDR3 is built from 14 residues. Trimming took 2 bases from V and 5 from J, leaving 12 bases between them. The germline V gene encodes CDR1 ENHRY and CDR2 SYGVKD.

V and J are TRBV10-3 and TRBJ2-3, with TRBD2 identical over 9 bases. Unmatched junction bases numbered 19, after V lost 4 bases and J lost 2 bases. Germline values: CDR1 ENHRY, CDR2 SYGVKD. The CDR3 extends over 20 amino acids. CDR3 sequence reads: CAISGGSSGALNPNTDTQYF. The CDR3 bases are TGTGCCATCAGTGGGGGGTCTAGCGGGGCGCTTAATCCGAACACAGATACGCAGTATTTT.

The chain employs TRBV2 and TRBJ1-5, with 7 bases matching TRBD1. The CDR3 runs to 14 residues. The V and J ends lost 5 bases and 6 bases, in that order; junction bases with no gene match: 7. In germline, CDR1 is SNHLY, CDR2 FYNNEI. The CDR3 protein is CASSTGAYGQPQHF. The CDR3 DNA reads as TGTGCCAGCAGTACAGGGGCGTATGGTCAGCCCCAGCATTTT. The entire variable domain, with the rest obtained from reference TRBV2 and TRBJ1-5, is as follows: EPEVTQTPSHQVTQMGQEVILRCVPISNHLYFYWYRQILGQKVEFLVSFYNNEISEKSEIFDDQFSVERPDGSNFTLKIRSTKLEDSAMYFCASSTGAYGQPQHFGDGTRLSIL.

This clone was detected once. This sequence joins TRBV20-1 and TRBJ1-5; D not resolved. V lost 3 bases, J lost 11 bases, and 11 bases lay in between. This CDR3 contains 11 residues. Germline V lookup: CDR1 DFQATT, CDR2 SNEGSKA (reference sequence). In DNA form, the CDR3 reads TGCAGTGCTAGGGACGGGAGGGCCCAGCATTTT. Its translation is CSARDGRAQHF.